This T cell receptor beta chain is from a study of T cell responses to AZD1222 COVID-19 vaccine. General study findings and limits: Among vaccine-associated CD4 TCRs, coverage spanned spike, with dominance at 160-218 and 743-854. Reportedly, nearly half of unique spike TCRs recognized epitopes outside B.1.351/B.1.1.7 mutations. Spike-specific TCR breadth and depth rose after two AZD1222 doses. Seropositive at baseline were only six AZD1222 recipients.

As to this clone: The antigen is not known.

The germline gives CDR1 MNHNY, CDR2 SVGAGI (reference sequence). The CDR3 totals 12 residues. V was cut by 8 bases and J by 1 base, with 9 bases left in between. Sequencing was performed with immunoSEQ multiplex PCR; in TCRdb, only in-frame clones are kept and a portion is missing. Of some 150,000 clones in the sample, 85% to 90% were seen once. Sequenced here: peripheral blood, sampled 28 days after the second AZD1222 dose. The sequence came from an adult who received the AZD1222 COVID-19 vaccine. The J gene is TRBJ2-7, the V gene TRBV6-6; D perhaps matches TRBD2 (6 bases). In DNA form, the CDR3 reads TGTGCCAGCGAGGACTATTCCTACGAGCAGTACTTC. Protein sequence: CASEDYSYEQYF.